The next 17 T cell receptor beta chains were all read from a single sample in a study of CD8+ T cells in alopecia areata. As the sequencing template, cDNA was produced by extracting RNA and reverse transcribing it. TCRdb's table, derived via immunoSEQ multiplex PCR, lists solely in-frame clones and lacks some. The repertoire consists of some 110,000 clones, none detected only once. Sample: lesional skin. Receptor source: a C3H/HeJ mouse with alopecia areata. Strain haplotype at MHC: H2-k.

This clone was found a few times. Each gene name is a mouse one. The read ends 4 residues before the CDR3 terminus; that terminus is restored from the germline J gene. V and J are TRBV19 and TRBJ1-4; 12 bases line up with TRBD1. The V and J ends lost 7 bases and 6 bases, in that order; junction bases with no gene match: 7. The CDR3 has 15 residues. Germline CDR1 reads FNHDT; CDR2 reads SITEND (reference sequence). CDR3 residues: CASLRGTGGDERLFF. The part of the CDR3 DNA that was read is TGTGCCAGCCTCAGGGGGACAGGGGGCGACGAA.

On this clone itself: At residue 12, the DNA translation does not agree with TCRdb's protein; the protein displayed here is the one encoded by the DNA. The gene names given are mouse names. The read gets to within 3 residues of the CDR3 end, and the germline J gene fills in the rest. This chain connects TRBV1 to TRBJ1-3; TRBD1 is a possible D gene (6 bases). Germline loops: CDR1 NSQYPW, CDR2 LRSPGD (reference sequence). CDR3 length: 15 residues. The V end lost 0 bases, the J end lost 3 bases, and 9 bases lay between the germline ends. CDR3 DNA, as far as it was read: TGCACCTGCAGTGCAGAATCAGGGGTTGGAAATACG. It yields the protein CTCSAESGVGNT. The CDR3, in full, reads CTCSAESGVGNTLYF.

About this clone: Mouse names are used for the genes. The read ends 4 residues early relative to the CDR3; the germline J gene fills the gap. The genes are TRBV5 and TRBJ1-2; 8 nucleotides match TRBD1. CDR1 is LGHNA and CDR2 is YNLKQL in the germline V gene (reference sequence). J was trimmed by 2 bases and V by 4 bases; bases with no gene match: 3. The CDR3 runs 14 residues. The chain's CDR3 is CASSPRQGNSDYTF. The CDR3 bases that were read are TGTGCCAGCAGCCCCCGACAGGGGAACTCC.

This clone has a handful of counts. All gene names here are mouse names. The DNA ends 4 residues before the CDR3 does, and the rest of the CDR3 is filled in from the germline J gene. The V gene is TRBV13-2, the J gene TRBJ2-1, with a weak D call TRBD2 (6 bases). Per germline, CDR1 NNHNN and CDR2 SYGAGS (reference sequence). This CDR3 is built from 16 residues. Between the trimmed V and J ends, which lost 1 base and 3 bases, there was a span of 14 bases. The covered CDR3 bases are TGTGCCAGCGGTGATAATCGGCTGGGGTTCTATGCT. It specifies CASGDNRLGFYA. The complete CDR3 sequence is CASGDNRLGFYAEQFF.

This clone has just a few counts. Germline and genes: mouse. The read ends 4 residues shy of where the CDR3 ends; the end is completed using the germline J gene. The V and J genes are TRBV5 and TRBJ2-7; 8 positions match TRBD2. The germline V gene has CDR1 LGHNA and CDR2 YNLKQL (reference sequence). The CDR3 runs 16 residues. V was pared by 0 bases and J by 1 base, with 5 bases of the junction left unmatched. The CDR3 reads CASSQEPGGRSYEQYF. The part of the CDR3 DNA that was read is TGTGCCAGCAGCCAAGAGCCTGGGGGGCGATCCTAT.

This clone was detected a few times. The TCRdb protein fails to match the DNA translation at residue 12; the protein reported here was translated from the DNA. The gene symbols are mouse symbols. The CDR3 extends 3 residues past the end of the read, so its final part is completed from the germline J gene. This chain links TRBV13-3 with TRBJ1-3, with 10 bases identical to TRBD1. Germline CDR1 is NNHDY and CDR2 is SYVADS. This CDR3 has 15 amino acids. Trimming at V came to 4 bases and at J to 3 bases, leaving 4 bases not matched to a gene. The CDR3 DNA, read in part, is TGTGCCAGCAGTTGGGACAGGGGATTTGGAAATACG. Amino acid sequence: CASSWDRGFGNT. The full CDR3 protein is CASSWDRGFGNTLYF.

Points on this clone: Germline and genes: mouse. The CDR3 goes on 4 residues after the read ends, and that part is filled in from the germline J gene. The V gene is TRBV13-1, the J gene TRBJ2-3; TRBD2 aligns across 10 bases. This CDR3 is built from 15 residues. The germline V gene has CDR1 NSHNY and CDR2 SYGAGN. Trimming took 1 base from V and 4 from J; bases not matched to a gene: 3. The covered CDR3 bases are TGTGCCAGCAGTGATATCTGGGGGGGCACAGAA. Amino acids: CASSDIWGGTE. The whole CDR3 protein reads CASSDIWGGTETLYF.

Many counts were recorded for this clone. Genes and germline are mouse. The part of the CDR3 DNA that was read is TGTGCCAGCAGTATGGACAGGGGGTAT. This encodes CASSMDRGY. The entire CDR3 is CASSMDRGYEQYF. This chain links TRBV19 with TRBJ2-7; the match to TRBD1 covers 10 bases. The CDR3 end lies 4 residues beyond the end of the read and is filled in from the germline J gene. Germline CDR1 reads FNHDT; CDR2 reads SITEND (reference sequence). The CDR3 is made up of 13 amino acids.

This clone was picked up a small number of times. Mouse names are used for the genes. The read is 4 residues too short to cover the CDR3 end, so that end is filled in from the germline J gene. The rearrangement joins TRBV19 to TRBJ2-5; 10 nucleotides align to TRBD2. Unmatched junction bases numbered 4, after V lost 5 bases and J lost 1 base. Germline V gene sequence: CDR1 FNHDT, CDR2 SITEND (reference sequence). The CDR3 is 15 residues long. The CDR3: CASSRDWGDQDTQYF. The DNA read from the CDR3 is TGTGCCAGCAGCCGGGACTGGGGAGACCAAGAC. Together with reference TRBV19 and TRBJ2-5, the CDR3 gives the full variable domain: GGIITQTPKFLIGQEGQKLTLKCQQNFNHDTMYWYRQDSGKGLRLIYYSITENDLQKGDLSEGYDASREKKSSFSLTVTSAQKNEMAVFLCASSRDWGDQDTQYFGPGTRLLVL.

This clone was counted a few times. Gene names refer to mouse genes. This CDR3 reads CASSRELGETLYF. The sequenced part of the CDR3 DNA is TGTGCTAGCAGTAGAGAGCTGGGAGAA. The chain couples TRBV17 to TRBJ2-3, with a tentative D call TRBD2 (5 bases). The sequence runs out 4 residues before the end of the CDR3; the remainder is reconstructed from the germline J gene. The CDR3 consists of 13 residues. Germline CDR1 and CDR2: MNHDT and YYDKIL.

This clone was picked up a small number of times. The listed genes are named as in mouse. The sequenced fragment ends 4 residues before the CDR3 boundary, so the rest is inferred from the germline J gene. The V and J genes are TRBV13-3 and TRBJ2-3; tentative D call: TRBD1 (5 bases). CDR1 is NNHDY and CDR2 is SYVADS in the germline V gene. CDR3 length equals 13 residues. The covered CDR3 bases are TGTGCCAGCAGTCCCACAGGAGAAGAA. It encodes CASSPTGEE. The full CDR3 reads CASSPTGEETLYF.

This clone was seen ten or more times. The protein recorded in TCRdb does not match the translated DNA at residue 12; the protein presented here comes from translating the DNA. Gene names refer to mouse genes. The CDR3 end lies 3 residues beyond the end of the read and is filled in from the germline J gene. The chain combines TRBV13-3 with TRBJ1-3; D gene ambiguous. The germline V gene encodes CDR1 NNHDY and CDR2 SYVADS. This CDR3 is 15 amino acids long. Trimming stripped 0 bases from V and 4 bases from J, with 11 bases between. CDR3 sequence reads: CASSDGRTFGNTLYF. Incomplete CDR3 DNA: TGTGCCAGCAGTGATGGGCGGACTTTCGGAAATACG.

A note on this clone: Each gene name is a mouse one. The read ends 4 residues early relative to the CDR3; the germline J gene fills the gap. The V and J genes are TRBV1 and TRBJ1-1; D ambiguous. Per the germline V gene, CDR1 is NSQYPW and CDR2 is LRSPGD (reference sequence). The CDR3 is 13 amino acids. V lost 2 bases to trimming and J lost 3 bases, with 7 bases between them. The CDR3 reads CTCSATPDTEVFF. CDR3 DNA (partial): TGCACCTGCAGTGCAACCCCAGACACA.

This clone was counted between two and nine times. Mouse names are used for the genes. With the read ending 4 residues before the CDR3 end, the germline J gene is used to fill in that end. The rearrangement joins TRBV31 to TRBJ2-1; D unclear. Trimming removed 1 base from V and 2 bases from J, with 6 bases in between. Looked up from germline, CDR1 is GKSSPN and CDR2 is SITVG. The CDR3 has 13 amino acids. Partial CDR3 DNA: TGTGCCTGGAGTCCCCTGGACTATGCT. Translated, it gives CAWSPLDYA. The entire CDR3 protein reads CAWSPLDYAEQFF.

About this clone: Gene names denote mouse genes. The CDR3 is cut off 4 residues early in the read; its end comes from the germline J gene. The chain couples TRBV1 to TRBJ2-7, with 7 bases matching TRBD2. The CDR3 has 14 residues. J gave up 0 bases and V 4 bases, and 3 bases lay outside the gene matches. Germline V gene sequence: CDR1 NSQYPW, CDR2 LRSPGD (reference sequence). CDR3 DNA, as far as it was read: TGCACCTGCAGTGGCGACTGGGTCTCCTAT. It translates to CTCSGDWVSY. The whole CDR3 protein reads CTCSGDWVSYEQYF.

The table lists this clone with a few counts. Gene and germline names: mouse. CDR3 in amino acids: CASSDRGGNYEQYF. The CDR3 bases that were read are TGTGCCAGCAGTGATCGGGGGGGAAACTAT. This sequence joins TRBV13-3 and TRBJ2-7; 7 nucleotides line up with TRBD2. Read data end 4 residues before the CDR3 end; the end is taken from the germline J gene. The V segment lost 1 base and the J segment 3 bases; nucleotides outside the gene matches: 4. CDR1 is NNHDY and CDR2 is SYVADS in the germline V gene. This CDR3 contains 14 residues.

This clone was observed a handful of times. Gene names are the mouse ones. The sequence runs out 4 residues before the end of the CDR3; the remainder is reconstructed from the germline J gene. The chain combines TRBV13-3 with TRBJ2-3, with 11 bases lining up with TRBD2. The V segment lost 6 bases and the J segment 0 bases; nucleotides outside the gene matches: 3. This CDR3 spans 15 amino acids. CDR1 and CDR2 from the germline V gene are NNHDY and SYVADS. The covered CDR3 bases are TGTGCCAGCACCGGGGACTGGGGGAGTGCAGAA. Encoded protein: CASTGDWGSAE. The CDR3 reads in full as CASTGDWGSAETLYF.